These 9 T cell receptor beta chains originate from one sample sequenced in a study of blood T cell repertoires in COVID-19. The data were produced by immunoSEQ multiplex PCR, yet TCRdb's version contains in-frame clones alone and is incomplete. The data show 83,000 or so clones, around 82% seen once. The sequenced sample consisted of peripheral blood. Receptor source: a human donor in a cohort sampled during active COVID-19.

The genes are TRBV5-1 and TRBJ2-3, with a possible D match to TRBD1 (6 bases). V was cut by 5 bases and J by 3 bases, with 13 bases left in between. The CDR3 is made up of 14 amino acids. The germline gives CDR1 SGHRS, CDR2 YFSETQ. The CDR3 loop is CASSPGDGTDTQYF. The CDR3 coding sequence is TGCGCCAGCAGTCCAGGGGATGGTACAGATACGCAGTATTTT.

CDR3 loop: CASSPTDEQYF. The CDR3 coding sequence is TGTGCCAGCTCACCAACAGACGAGCAGTACTTC. The gene calls are TRBV18 and TRBJ2-7; unclear D gene. The CDR3 consists of 11 residues. V gave up 2 bases and J gave up 5 bases, with 4 bases separating them. Germline-derived CDR1 and CDR2 are KGHSH and LQKENI.

The chain has TRBV3-1 (or the pseudogene TRBV3-2) and TRBJ2-7; tentatively, D is TRBD2 (7 bases). The V end lost 4 bases, the J end lost 6 bases, and 10 bases lay between the germline ends. The CDR3 has 12 residues. Germline V gene sequence: CDR1 LGHDT, CDR2 YNNKEL (reference sequence). CDR3 DNA: TGTGCCAGCAGCCGCGGGGGCTTCGAGCAGTACTTC. It specifies CASSRGGFEQYF.

V is TRBV28 and J is TRBJ1-5, with 9 nucleotides matching TRBD1. The junction had 7 bases not matched to a gene; V was cut back by 6 bases and J by 1 base. Germline V CDR1 and CDR2: MDHEN, SYDVKM. The CDR3 loop spans 16 amino acids. CDR3 amino acids: CASSRGTGKSNQPQHF. DNA for the CDR3: TGTGCCAGCAGCCGGGGGACAGGGAAGAGCAATCAGCCCCAGCATTTT.

The rearrangement joins TRBV5-4 to TRBJ1-2; D unclear. Between the trimmed V and J ends, which lost 4 bases and 0 bases, there was a span of 16 bases. From germline, CDR1 is SGHNT and CDR2 YYREEE (reference sequence). This CDR3 is built from 16 residues. In DNA, the CDR3 is TGTGCCAGCAGCCTCGACCAGACGGGGACTAACTATGGCTACACCTTC. This gives the protein CASSLDQTGTNYGYTF.

The genes are TRBV5-1 and TRBJ1-1; D might be TRBD1 (5 bases). The V and J ends lost 6 bases and 4 bases respectively, with 13 bases between them. Germline CDR1 SGHRS, CDR2 YFSETQ. The CDR3 totals 13 residues. The CDR3 reads CASTPLGGTEAFF. In DNA, the CDR3 is TGCGCCAGCACCCCGTTGGGGGGCACTGAAGCTTTCTTT.

The chain couples TRBV2 to TRBJ2-3; the D gene is possibly TRBD2 (6 bases). Trimming shortened V by 6 bases and J by 10 bases, and 20 bases separated the two germline ends. Germline V CDR1 and CDR2: SNHLY, FYNNEI. The CDR3 sequence is 14 residues long. CDR3 nucleotide sequence: TGTGCCAGCAGCTGGGGTGGGGAGGCCGCTTCGCAGTATTTT. As protein: CASSWGGEAASQYF.

The CDR3 region is CASSPRTSGGGTQYF. The CDR3 DNA reads as TGCGCCAGCAGCCCCCGGACTAGCGGGGGAGGTACGCAGTATTTT. The chain uses TRBV5-1 and TRBJ2-3, with 13 nucleotides matching TRBD2. The V and J ends lost 4 bases and 8 bases, in that order; junction bases with no gene match: 7. The CDR3 contains 15 residues. CDR1 SGHRS and CDR2 YFSETQ come from the germline V gene. The variable domain in full, completed from reference TRBV5-1 and TRBJ2-3, reads KAGVTQTPRYLIKTRGQQVTLSCSPISGHRSVSWYQQTPGQGLQFLFEYFSETQRNKGNFPGRFSGRQFSNSRSEMNVSTLELGDSALYLCASSPRTSGGGTQYFGPGTRLTVL.

This clone was recorded a few times. V usage is TRBV7-6 and J usage is TRBJ1-3, with D unclear. This CDR3 spans 16 amino acids. Germline CDR1 is SGHVS and CDR2 is FNYEAQ. V was pared by 5 bases and J by 1 base, with 15 bases between. CDR3 in amino acids: CASSPNTVGSGNTIYF. For the CDR3, the DNA is TGTGCCAGCAGCCCGAACACGGTCGGGTCTGGAAACACCATATATTTT.